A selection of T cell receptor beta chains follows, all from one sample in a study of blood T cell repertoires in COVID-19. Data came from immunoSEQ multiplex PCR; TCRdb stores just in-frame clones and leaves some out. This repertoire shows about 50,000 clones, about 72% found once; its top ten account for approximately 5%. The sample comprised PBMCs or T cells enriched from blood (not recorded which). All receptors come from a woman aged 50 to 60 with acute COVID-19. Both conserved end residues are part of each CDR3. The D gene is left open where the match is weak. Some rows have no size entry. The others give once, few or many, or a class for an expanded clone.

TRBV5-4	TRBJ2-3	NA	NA	CASAPGGRTDTQYF	TGTGCCAGCGCGCCCGGGGGGCGCACAGATACGCAGTATTTT
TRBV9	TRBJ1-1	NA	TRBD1	CASSPRQGVTEAFF	TGTGCCAGCAGCCCCCGACAGGGAGTCACTGAAGCTTTCTTT
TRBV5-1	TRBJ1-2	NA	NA	CASSLEQGPYPGGYTF	TGCGCCAGCAGCTTGGAACAGGGACCCTATCCGGGTGGCTACACCTTC
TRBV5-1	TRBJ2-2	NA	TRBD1	CASARQGATGELFF	TGCGCCAGCGCTAGACAGGGGGCCACCGGGGAGCTGTTTTTT
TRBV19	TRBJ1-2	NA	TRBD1	CASTKAPGQQNYGYTF	TGTGCCAGTACCAAGGCCCCGGGACAGCAAAACTATGGCTACACCTTC
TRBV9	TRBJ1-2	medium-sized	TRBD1	CASSVPGTRDRGNYGYTF	TGTGCCAGCAGCGTCCCGGGCACCCGGGACAGGGGTAACTATGGCTACACCTTC
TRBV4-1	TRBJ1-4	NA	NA	CASSAQTVNEKLFF	TGCGCCAGCAGCGCCCAAACGGTTAATGAAAAACTGTTTTTT
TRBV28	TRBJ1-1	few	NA	CASSLGGWGRVTEAFF	TGTGCCAGCAGCTTAGGGGGGTGGGGCAGAGTGACTGAAGCTTTCTTT
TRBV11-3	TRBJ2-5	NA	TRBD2	CASSLSTSGPQETQYF	TGTGCCAGCAGCTTATCGACTAGCGGACCCCAAGAGACCCAGTACTTC
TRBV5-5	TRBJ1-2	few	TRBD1	CASSRGGDGYGYTF	TGTGCCAGCAGTAGAGGGGGCGATGGCTATGGCTACACCTTC
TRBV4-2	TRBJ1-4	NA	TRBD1	CASSRQGTGTNEKLFF	TGTGCCAGCAGCCGACAGGGTACGGGAACAAATGAAAAACTGTTTTTT
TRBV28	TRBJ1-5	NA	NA	CASSRQFGNQPQHF	TGTGCCAGCAGCAGACAGTTTGGGAATCAGCCCCAGCATTTT
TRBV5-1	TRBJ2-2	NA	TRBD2	CASSLMGLAGGRTGELFF	TGCGCCAGCAGCTTAATGGGACTAGCGGGGGGGCGCACCGGGGAGCTGTTTTTT
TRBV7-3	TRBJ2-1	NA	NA	CASSSGLYNEQFF	TGTGCCAGCAGCTCAGGCCTTTACAATGAGCAGTTCTTC
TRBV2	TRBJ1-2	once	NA	CASIPSSRGYGYTF	TGTGCCAGCATCCCCTCGTCCCGGGGATATGGCTACACCTTC
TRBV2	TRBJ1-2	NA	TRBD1	CASSGDRGGYGYTF	TGTGCCAGCAGTGGGGACAGGGGTGGCTATGGCTACACCTTC
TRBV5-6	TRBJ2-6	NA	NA	CASSRRQSSGANVLTF	TGTGCCAGCAGCCGAAGACAGAGCTCTGGGGCCAACGTCCTGACTTTC
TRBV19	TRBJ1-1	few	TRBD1	CASSTLDRGLDTEAFF	TGTGCCAGTAGCACCCTAGACAGGGGGCTCGACACTGAAGCTTTCTTT
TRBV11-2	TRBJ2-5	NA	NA	CASSSTPTGQETQYF	TGTGCCAGCAGTTCTACCCCGACAGGACAAGAGACCCAGTACTTC
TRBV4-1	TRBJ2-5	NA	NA	CASSQDWGFGEKETQYF	TGCGCCAGCAGCCAAGACTGGGGTTTCGGGGAAAAAGAGACCCAGTACTTC
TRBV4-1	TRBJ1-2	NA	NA	CASSQEREGNYGYTF	TGCGCCAGCAGCCAAGAGCGGGAGGGGAACTATGGCTACACCTTC
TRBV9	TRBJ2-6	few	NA	CASSVVAGANVLTF	TGTGCCAGCAGCGTAGTAGCTGGGGCCAACGTCCTGACTTTC
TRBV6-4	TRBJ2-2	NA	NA	CASSGGENTGELFF	TGTGCCAGCAGCGGCGGGGAGAACACCGGGGAGCTGTTTTTT
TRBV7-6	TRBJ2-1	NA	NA	CASSPPGGPPYNEQFF	TGTGCCAGCAGCCCCCCAGGGGGGCCACCATACAATGAGCAGTTCTTC
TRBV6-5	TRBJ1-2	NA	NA	CASSTGLGYGYTF	TGTGCCAGCAGTACAGGGTTAGGCTATGGCTACACCTTC
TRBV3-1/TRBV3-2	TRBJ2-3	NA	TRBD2	CASSPLGGGRTDTQYF	TGTGCCAGCAGCCCTTTGGGGGGGGGACGCACAGATACGCAGTATTTT
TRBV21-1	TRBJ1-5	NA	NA	CASSIGRDSNQPQHF	TGTGCCAGCAGCATCGGGCGGGATAGCAATCAGCCCCAGCATTTT
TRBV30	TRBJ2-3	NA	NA	CAWSVATTDTQYF	TGTGCCTGGAGTGTAGCGACCACAGATACGCAGTATTTT
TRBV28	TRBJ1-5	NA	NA	CASSLKSYYSNQPQHF	TGTGCCAGCAGTTTAAAGAGTTACTATAGCAATCAGCCCCAGCATTTT
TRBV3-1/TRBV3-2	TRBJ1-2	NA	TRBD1	CASSQEFQGGYGYTF	TGTGCCAGCAGCCAAGAATTTCAGGGGGGCTATGGCTACACCTTC
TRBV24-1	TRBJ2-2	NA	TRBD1	CATSDFFQGAGGELFF	TGTGCCACCAGTGATTTTTTCCAGGGGGCAGGCGGGGAGCTGTTTTTT
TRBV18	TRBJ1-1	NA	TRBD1	CASSLRQGANTEAFF	TGTGCCAGCTCCCTCCGACAGGGGGCTAACACTGAAGCTTTCTTT
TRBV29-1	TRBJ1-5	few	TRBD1	CSVLTGFNQPQHF	TGCAGCGTATTGACAGGGTTTAATCAGCCCCAGCATTTT
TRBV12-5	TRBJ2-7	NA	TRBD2	CASGLGAGRRTYEQYF	TGTGCTAGTGGTCTGGGCGCCGGGAGGAGGACCTACGAGCAGTACTTC
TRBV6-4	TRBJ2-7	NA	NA	CASSDGTSSEQYF	TGTGCCAGCAGTGACGGGACATCCTCCGAGCAGTACTTC
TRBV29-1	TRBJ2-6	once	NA	CSVEEGAASGANVLTF	TGCAGCGTTGAAGAAGGGGCAGCCTCTGGGGCCAACGTCCTGACTTTC
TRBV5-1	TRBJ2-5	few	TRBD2	CASSFGRGQETQYF	TGCGCCAGCAGCTTTGGGAGGGGACAAGAGACCCAGTACTTC
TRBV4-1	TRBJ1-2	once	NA	CASSLPRGSPAGYTF	TGCGCCAGCAGCCTCCCGCGGGGTTCTCCCGCCGGCTACACCTTC
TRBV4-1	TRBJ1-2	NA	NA	CASSGGVQGNYGYTF	TGCGCCAGCAGCGGGGGGGTACAGGGAAACTATGGCTACACCTTC
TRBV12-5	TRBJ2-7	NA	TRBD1	CASGYGQGSYEQYF	TGTGCTAGTGGCTATGGACAGGGCTCCTACGAGCAGTACTTC
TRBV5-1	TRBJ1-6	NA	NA	CASSLFYERNSPLHF	TGCGCCAGCAGCTTGTTCTACGAGCGTAATTCACCCCTCCACTTT
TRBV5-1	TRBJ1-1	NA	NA	CASSLDFGAAFF	TGCGCCAGCAGCTTGGATTTTGGGGCGGCTTTCTTT
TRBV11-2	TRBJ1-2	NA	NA	CASSPVRGAGAYGYTF	TGTGCCAGCAGCCCGGTACGGGGGGCGGGGGCCTATGGCTACACCTTC
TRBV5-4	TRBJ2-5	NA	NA	CASSRTVYQETQYF	TGTGCCAGCAGCCGGACAGTGTACCAAGAGACCCAGTACTTC
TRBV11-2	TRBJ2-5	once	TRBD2	CASSLEISGGIETQYF	TGTGCCAGCAGCTTAGAGATTAGCGGGGGAATAGAGACCCAGTACTTC
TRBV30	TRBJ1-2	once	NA	CALVGGTSYGYTF	TGTGCCCTAGTAGGGGGTACATCCTATGGCTACACCTTC
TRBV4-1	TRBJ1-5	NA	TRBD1	CASSTSRDREGSQPQHF	TGCGCCAGCAGCACCTCCCGGGACAGGGAGGGTAGTCAGCCCCAGCATTTT
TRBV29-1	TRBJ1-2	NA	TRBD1	CSVRGGEGGYTF	TGCAGCGTCCGAGGGGGCGAGGGTGGCTACACCTTC
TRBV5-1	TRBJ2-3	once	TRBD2	CASSYGLATDTQYF	TGCGCCAGCAGCTATGGACTAGCGACAGATACGCAGTATTTT
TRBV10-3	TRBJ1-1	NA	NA	CAIRLQGNTEAFF	TGTGCCATCAGGCTCCAGGGGAACACTGAAGCTTTCTTT
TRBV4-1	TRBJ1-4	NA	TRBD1	CASSQPFGHRGTNEKLFF	TGCGCCAGCAGCCAACCTTTCGGGCACAGGGGGACTAATGAAAAACTGTTTTTT
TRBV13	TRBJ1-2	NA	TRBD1	CASSHYNRQGVGYTF	TGTGCCAGCAGCCACTATAACAGACAGGGGGTTGGCTACACCTTC
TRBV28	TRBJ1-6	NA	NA	CASSLSPYRSPLHF	TGTGCCAGCAGTTTATCCCCCTACAGATCACCCCTCCACTTT
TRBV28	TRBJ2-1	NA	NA	CASSSPPVNEQFF	TGTGCCAGCAGTTCCCCCCCGGTGAATGAGCAGTTCTTC
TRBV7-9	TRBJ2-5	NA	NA	CASSPGETQYF	TGTGCCAGCAGCCCCGGGGAGACCCAGTACTTC